The rows below give T cell receptor beta chains drawn from one sample of a study of blood T cell repertoires in COVID-19. TCRdb's copy holds only in-frame clones and misses some; the assay was immunoSEQ multiplex PCR. This sample has 100,000 to 150,000 clones, with roughly 80% found just once. Material: peripheral blood. These receptors originate from a man in his sixties with acute or convalescent COVID-19. The CDR3 runs from the conserved cysteine through the conserved F or W. Fields, in order: V gene, clone size, D gene, J gene, CDR3 protein, CDR3 DNA. A D gene is named only where the DNA matches it firmly. The size entry is marked missing in some rows and otherwise reads once, few, many or a size class.

v_call: TRBV27; clone_size: -; d_call: -; j_call: TRBJ1-2; cdr3_aa: CASSPQGVHYGYTF; cdr3_nt: TGTGCCAGCAGCCCACAGGGTGTGCACTATGGCTACACCTTC
v_call: TRBV2; clone_size: few; d_call: TRBD1; j_call: TRBJ2-5; cdr3_aa: CASQGDRGFWETQYF; cdr3_nt: TGTGCCAGCCAGGGGGACAGGGGCTTTTGGGAGACCCAGTACTTC
v_call: TRBV5-1; clone_size: -; d_call: TRBD2; j_call: TRBJ2-7; cdr3_aa: CASRMGLAAAYEQYF; cdr3_nt: TGCGCCAGCAGAATGGGACTAGCGGCCGCCTACGAGCAGTACTTC
v_call: TRBV6-2/TRBV6-3; clone_size: -; d_call: TRBD1; j_call: TRBJ1-2; cdr3_aa: CASSLGTGGMGYGYTF; cdr3_nt: TGTGCCAGCAGCCTCGGGACAGGGGGCATGGGCTATGGCTACACCTTC
v_call: TRBV19; clone_size: -; d_call: TRBD1; j_call: TRBJ1-2; cdr3_aa: CASSTRDRRVGNGYTF; cdr3_nt: TGTGCCAGTAGTACAAGGGACAGGAGAGTGGGAAATGGCTACACCTTC
v_call: TRBV5-4; clone_size: -; d_call: -; j_call: TRBJ2-2; cdr3_aa: CASSLGTANTGELFF; cdr3_nt: TGTGCCAGCAGCTTGGGGACAGCGAACACCGGGGAGCTGTTTTTT
v_call: TRBV5-1; clone_size: -; d_call: TRBD2; j_call: TRBJ2-1; cdr3_aa: CASSQLAGRTFEQFF; cdr3_nt: TGCGCCAGCAGCCAATTAGCGGGGCGGACGTTCGAGCAGTTCTTC
v_call: TRBV19; clone_size: -; d_call: -; j_call: TRBJ2-7; cdr3_aa: CASSIGTVTYEQYF; cdr3_nt: TGTGCCAGTAGTATTGGGACTGTCACTTACGAGCAGTACTTC
v_call: TRBV28; clone_size: once; d_call: -; j_call: TRBJ2-7; cdr3_aa: CASSLLYEQYF; cdr3_nt: TGTGCCAGCAGCCTACTCTACGAGCAGTACTTC
v_call: TRBV6-5; clone_size: -; d_call: TRBD1; j_call: TRBJ1-5; cdr3_aa: CASSRLQGGQPQHF; cdr3_nt: TGTGCCAGCAGTCGACTACAGGGGGGGCAGCCCCAGCATTTT
v_call: TRBV5-1; clone_size: -; d_call: -; j_call: TRBJ1-2; cdr3_aa: CASSPSLRPHYGYTF; cdr3_nt: TGCGCCAGCAGCCCCAGTTTGAGGCCCCACTATGGCTACACCTTC
v_call: TRBV9; clone_size: -; d_call: -; j_call: TRBJ2-2; cdr3_aa: CASSVGLMNTGELFF; cdr3_nt: TGTGCCAGCAGCGTAGGACTCATGAACACCGGGGAGCTGTTTTTT
v_call: TRBV21-1; clone_size: -; d_call: -; j_call: TRBJ2-7; cdr3_aa: CASSKKSDTYYEQYF; cdr3_nt: TGTGCCAGCAGCAAAAAATCGGACACCTACTACGAGCAGTACTTC
v_call: TRBV5-1; clone_size: -; d_call: -; j_call: TRBJ2-1; cdr3_aa: CASSLTERFSYNEQFF; cdr3_nt: TGCGCCAGCAGCTTGACCGAGAGATTCTCCTACAATGAGCAGTTCTTC
v_call: TRBV29-1; clone_size: -; d_call: TRBD1; j_call: TRBJ1-3; cdr3_aa: CSVDQGGSGNTIYF; cdr3_nt: TGCAGCGTAGACCAGGGGGGCTCTGGAAACACCATATATTTT
v_call: TRBV2; clone_size: -; d_call: TRBD2; j_call: TRBJ2-7; cdr3_aa: CASTSGGDYEQYF; cdr3_nt: TGTGCCAGCACCAGCGGGGGGGATTACGAGCAGTACTTC
v_call: TRBV11-2; clone_size: -; d_call: -; j_call: TRBJ1-1; cdr3_aa: CASTSSAVAFF; cdr3_nt: TGTGCCAGCACCTCCTCCGCGGTAGCTTTCTTT
v_call: TRBV19; clone_size: few; d_call: -; j_call: TRBJ1-6; cdr3_aa: CASSINSPAGAVGSPLHF; cdr3_nt: TGTGCCAGTAGTATAAATTCTCCGGCAGGGGCGGTGGGATCACCCCTCCACTTT
v_call: TRBV19; clone_size: few; d_call: TRBD1; j_call: TRBJ2-1; cdr3_aa: CASSIRQGADEQFF; cdr3_nt: TGTGCCAGTAGTATTAGGCAGGGGGCTGATGAGCAGTTCTTC
v_call: TRBV19; clone_size: -; d_call: -; j_call: TRBJ1-4; cdr3_aa: CASSMAGVATNEKLFF; cdr3_nt: TGTGCCAGTAGTATGGCAGGGGTTGCAACTAATGAAAAACTGTTTTTT
v_call: TRBV14; clone_size: once; d_call: TRBD2; j_call: TRBJ2-1; cdr3_aa: CASSQAGGPNEQFF; cdr3_nt: TGTGCCAGCAGCCAGGCGGGAGGGCCCAATGAGCAGTTCTTC
v_call: TRBV4-1; clone_size: -; d_call: TRBD1; j_call: TRBJ2-7; cdr3_aa: CASSPGQETYEQYF; cdr3_nt: TGCGCCAGCAGCCCGGGACAGGAAACCTACGAGCAGTACTTC
v_call: TRBV29-1; clone_size: -; d_call: TRBD1; j_call: TRBJ1-1; cdr3_aa: CSVGTGGMNTEAFF; cdr3_nt: TGCAGCGTTGGAACAGGGGGCATGAACACTGAAGCTTTCTTT
v_call: TRBV5-6; clone_size: -; d_call: -; j_call: TRBJ2-7; cdr3_aa: CASSSKSGVTYEQYF; cdr3_nt: TGTGCCAGCAGCAGCAAATCGGGGGTGACCTACGAGCAGTACTTC
v_call: TRBV10-2; clone_size: -; d_call: TRBD1; j_call: TRBJ2-3; cdr3_aa: CASSATGVGTDTQYF; cdr3_nt: TGCGCCAGCAGCGCCACAGGGGTGGGCACAGATACGCAGTATTTT
v_call: TRBV5-1; clone_size: -; d_call: TRBD1; j_call: TRBJ1-6; cdr3_aa: CASSLGFGTENSPLHF; cdr3_nt: TGCGCCAGCAGCTTGGGTTTCGGGACAGAAAATTCACCCCTCCACTTT
v_call: TRBV5-6; clone_size: -; d_call: TRBD2; j_call: TRBJ2-2; cdr3_aa: CASSFGGGGNTGELFF; cdr3_nt: TGTGCCAGCAGCTTTGGTGGCGGGGGGAACACCGGGGAGCTGTTTTTT
v_call: TRBV9; clone_size: -; d_call: -; j_call: TRBJ1-5; cdr3_aa: CASSVGAVNQPQHF; cdr3_nt: TGTGCCAGCAGCGTAGGGGCAGTTAATCAGCCCCAGCATTTT
v_call: TRBV5-1; clone_size: -; d_call: TRBD2; j_call: TRBJ2-7; cdr3_aa: CASSNGPSGLGAYEQYF; cdr3_nt: TGCGCCAGCAGCAACGGGCCTAGCGGCCTCGGGGCCTACGAGCAGTACTTC
v_call: TRBV7-2; clone_size: -; d_call: TRBD1; j_call: TRBJ1-4; cdr3_aa: CASSLVADRGEKLFF; cdr3_nt: TGTGCCAGCAGCTTAGTTGCGGACAGGGGAGAAAAACTGTTTTTT
v_call: TRBV6-5; clone_size: -; d_call: -; j_call: TRBJ1-5; cdr3_aa: CASSLEGGRNQPQHF; cdr3_nt: TGTGCCAGCAGTTTGGAGGGTGGGCGCAATCAGCCCCAGCATTTT